This T cell receptor beta chain was recorded in a study of Graves' ophthalmopathy and Graves' hyperthyroidism. The CDR3 consists of 14 residues. Germline CDR1 MNHEY, CDR2 SVGEGT. Amplification targeted the TCR beta CDR3 regions, with RNA transcripts as the source material. The first round was an RT-PCR with HTBI primers, and the second round was a multiplex PCR. MiXCR, applied by TCRdb to the multiplex PCR reads, yields one record per CDR3 protein. The table records over 450,000 distinct CDR3 sequences, over 13% of them present only once. The sample holds many counts of this clonotype. Its ends do not fully match the called genes, so a read error is possible.

Sequencing used blood. This chain uses TRBV6-2 or TRBV6-3 with TRBJ1-5; the match to TRBD1 covers 7 bases. The sequence came from a woman aged 25 to 39 with Graves' ophthalmopathy. The CDR3 region has the DNA TGTGCCAGTAGGGGGCTGGGAAGCAATCAGCGCCAGCATTTT. It specifies CASRGLGSNQRQHF.